This T cell receptor beta chain was retrieved from a study of blood T cell repertoires in COVID-19. Background on the study: COVID-19 samples collected from the United States, Italy and Spain covered acute and convalescent phases. PBMCs, B-cell-depleted T cells, or T cells were the source of the cDNA or gDNA that made up the material.

Under the authors' procedure: It was from reference gene primer amplification that nucleated cell counts were estimated. TCRdb's copy holds only in-frame clones and misses some; the assay was immunoSEQ multiplex PCR. V and J calls and clone size come straight from that table; D and trimming were deduced from the DNA. The table has 350,000 or so clones, 65% to 85% seen once. Sequencing was done on a sample of peripheral blood. This TCR came from a man aged 30 to 45 with active or convalescent COVID-19.

This CDR3 is CATSDRPSTGELFF. DNA for the CDR3: TGTGCCACCAGTGATCGTCCGAGCACCGGGGAGCTGTTTTTT. J is TRBJ2-2 and V is TRBV24-1; D is undetermined. CDR1 KGHDR and CDR2 SFDVKD come from the germline V gene. This CDR3 is built from 14 residues. With 3 bases removed from V and 4 bases from J, the gap between germline ends came to 8 bases.